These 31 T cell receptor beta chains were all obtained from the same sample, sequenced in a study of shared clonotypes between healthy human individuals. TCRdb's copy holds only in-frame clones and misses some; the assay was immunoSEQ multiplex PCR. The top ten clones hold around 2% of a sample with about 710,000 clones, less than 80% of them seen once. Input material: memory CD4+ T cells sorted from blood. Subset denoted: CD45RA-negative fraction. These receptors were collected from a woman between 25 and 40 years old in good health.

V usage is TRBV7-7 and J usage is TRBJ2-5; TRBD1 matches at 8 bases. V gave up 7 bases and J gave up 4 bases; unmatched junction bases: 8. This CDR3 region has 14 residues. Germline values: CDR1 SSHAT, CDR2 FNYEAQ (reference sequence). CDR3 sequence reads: CASTPSGGGETQYF. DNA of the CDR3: TGTGCCAGCACCCCCTCAGGGGGCGGAGAGACCCAGTACTTC.

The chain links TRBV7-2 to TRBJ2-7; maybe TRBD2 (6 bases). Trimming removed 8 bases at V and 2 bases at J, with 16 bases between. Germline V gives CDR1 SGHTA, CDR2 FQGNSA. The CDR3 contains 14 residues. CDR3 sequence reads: CASGGSHSPYEQYF. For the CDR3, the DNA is TGTGCCAGCGGAGGGTCTCACAGTCCCTACGAGCAGTACTTC.

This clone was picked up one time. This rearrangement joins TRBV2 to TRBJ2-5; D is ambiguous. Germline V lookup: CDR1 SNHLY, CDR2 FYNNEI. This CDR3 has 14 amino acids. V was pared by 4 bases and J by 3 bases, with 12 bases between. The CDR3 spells CASSVNSGEETQYF. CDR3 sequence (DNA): TGTGCCAGCAGTGTGAACAGTGGGGAAGAGACCCAGTACTTC.

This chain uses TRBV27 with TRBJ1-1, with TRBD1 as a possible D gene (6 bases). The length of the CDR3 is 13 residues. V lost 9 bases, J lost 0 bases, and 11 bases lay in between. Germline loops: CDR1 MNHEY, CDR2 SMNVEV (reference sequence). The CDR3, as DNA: TGTGCCAGGAGGGGGAAAATGAACACTGAAGCTTTCTTT. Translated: CARRGKMNTEAFF.

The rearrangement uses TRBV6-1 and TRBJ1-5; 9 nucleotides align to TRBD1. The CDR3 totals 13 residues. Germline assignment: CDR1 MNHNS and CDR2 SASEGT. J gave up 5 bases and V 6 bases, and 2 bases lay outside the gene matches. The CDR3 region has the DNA TGTGCCAGCAGATGGACAGGGGATCAGCCCCAGCATTTT. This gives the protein CASRWTGDQPQHF.

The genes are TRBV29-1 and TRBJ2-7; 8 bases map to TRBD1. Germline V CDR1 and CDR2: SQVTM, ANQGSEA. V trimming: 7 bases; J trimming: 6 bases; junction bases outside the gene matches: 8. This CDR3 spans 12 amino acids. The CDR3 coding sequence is TGCAGCGCAAACCACAGGGGGATCGAGCAGTACTTC. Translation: CSANHRGIEQYF.

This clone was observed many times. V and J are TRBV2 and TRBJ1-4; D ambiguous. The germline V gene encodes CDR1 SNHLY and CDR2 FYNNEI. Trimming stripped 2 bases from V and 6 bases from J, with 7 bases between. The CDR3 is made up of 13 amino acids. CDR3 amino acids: CASSESLDEKLFF. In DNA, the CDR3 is TGTGCCAGCAGTGAAAGCCTTGATGAAAAACTGTTTTTT. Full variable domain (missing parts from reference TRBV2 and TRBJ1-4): EPEVTQTPSHQVTQMGQEVILRCVPISNHLYFYWYRQILGQKVEFLVSFYNNEISEKSEIFDDQFSVERPDGSNFTLKIRSTKLEDSAMYFCASSESLDEKLFFGSGTQLSVL.

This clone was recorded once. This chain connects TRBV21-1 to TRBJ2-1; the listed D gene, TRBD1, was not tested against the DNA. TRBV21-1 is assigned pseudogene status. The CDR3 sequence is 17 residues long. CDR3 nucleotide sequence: TGTGCCAGCAGCTCAGGGGCCGGGAAGGGGTACTACAATGAGCAGTTCTTC. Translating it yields CASSSGAGKGYYNEQFF.

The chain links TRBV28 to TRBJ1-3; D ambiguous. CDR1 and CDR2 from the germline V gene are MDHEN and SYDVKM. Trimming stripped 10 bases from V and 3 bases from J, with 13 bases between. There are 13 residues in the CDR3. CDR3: CATHAALGNTIYF. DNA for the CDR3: TGTGCCACCCATGCTGCTCTTGGAAACACCATATATTTT.

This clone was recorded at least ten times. CDR3 nucleotide sequence: TGCGCCAGCAGCTTGGGGACTAGCGGGAGGGAGGTTGAGACCCAGTACTTC. Translation: CASSLGTSGREVETQYF. The chain links TRBV5-1 to TRBJ2-5, with 15 positions matching TRBD2. The CDR3 is 17 amino acids. The V gene's germline CDR1 is SGHRS and CDR2 YFSETQ. Unmatched junction bases numbered 5, after V lost 0 bases and J lost 5 bases.

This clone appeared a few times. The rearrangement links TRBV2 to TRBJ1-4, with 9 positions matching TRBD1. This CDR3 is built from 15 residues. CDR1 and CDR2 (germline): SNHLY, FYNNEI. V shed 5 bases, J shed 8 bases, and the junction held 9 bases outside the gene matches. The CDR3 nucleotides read TGTGCCAGCAGTCCCACGGACAGGGGAAGGGAAAAACTGTTTTTT. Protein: CASSPTDRGREKLFF.

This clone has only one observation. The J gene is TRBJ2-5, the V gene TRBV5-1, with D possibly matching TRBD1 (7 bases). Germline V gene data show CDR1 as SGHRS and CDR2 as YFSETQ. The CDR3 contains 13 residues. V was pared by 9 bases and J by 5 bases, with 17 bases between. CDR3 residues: CATAQGGSETQYF. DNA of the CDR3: TGCGCCACAGCGCAGGGGGGATCCGAGACCCAGTACTTC.

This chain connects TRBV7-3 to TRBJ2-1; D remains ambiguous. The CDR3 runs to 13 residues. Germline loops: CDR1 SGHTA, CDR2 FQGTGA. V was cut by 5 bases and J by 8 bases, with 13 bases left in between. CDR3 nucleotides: TGTGCCAGCAGCGGACCGACTGGGGATGAGCAGTTCTTC. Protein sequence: CASSGPTGDEQFF.

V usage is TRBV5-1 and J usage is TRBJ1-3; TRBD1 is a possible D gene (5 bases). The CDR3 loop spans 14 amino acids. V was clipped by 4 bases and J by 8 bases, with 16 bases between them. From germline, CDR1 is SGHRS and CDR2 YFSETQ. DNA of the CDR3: TGCGCCAGCAGCCGGGACCCGGCGGAGGACACCATATATTTT. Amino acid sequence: CASSRDPAEDTIYF.

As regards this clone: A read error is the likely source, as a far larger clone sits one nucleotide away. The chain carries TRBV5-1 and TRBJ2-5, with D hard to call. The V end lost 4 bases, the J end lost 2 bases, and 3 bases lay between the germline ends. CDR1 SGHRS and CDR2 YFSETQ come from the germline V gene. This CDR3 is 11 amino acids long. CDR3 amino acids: CASSKQETQYF. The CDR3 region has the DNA TGCGCCAGCAGCAAACAAGAGACCCAGTACTTC.

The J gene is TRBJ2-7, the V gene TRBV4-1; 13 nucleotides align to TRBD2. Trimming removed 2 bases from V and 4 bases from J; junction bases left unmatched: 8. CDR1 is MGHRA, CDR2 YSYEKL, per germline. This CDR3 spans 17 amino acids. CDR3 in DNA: TGCGCCAGCAGCCAACCTACTAGCGGGAGGGCCGGGTACGAGCAGTACTTC. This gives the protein CASSQPTSGRAGYEQYF.

CDR3 DNA sequence: TGTGCCAGCAGCCAATACAGCAATCAGCCCCAGCATTTT. This codes for CASSQYSNQPQHF. The chain couples TRBV7-9 to TRBJ1-5; D not resolved. The CDR3 runs 13 residues. CDR1 and CDR2 from the germline V gene are SEHNR and FQNEAQ (reference sequence). Trimming cost V 5 bases and J 1 base, with 6 bases left between them.

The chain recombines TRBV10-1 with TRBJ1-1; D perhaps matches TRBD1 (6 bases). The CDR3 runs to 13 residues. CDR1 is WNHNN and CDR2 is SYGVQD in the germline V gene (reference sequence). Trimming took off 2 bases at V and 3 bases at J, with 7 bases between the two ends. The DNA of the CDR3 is TGCGCCAGCAGTGAGCGGACAGACACTGAAGCTTTCTTT. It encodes CASSERTDTEAFF.

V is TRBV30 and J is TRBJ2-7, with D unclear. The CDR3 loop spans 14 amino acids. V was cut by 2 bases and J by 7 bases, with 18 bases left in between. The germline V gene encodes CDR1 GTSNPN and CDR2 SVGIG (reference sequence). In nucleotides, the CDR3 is TGTGCCTGGAGTCCCAGCGCTGCGGTGGGAGAGCAGTACTTC. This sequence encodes CAWSPSAAVGEQYF.

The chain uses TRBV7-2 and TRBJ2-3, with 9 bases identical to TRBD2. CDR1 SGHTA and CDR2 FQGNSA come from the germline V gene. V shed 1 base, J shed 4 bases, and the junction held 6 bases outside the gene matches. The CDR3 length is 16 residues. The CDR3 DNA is TGTGCCAGCAGCTTAGTGGGCGGGAGGGCCGCAGATACGCAGTATTTT. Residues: CASSLVGGRAADTQYF.

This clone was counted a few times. The CDR3 spells CASSKDRGARDYGYTF. The DNA for the CDR3 is TGTGCCAGTAGCAAGGACAGGGGGGCCAGGGATTATGGCTACACCTTC. This sequence joins TRBV19 and TRBJ1-2, with TRBD1 matching 10 bases. Germline assignment: CDR1 LNHDA and CDR2 SQIVND (reference sequence). The CDR3 consists of 16 residues. Trimming cost V 6 bases and J 5 bases; bases outside gene matches: 12.

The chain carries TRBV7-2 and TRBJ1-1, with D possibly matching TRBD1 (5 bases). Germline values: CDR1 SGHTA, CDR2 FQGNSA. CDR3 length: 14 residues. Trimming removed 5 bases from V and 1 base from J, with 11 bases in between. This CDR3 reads CASSRGEGNTEAFF. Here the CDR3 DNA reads TGTGCCAGCAGCCGGGGGGAAGGGAACACTGAAGCTTTCTTT.

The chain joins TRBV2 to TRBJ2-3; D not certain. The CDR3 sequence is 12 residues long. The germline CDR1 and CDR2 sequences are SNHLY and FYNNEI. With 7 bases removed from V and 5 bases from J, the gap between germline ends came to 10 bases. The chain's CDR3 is CASMGDGDTQYF. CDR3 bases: TGTGCCAGCATGGGCGATGGAGATACGCAGTATTTT.

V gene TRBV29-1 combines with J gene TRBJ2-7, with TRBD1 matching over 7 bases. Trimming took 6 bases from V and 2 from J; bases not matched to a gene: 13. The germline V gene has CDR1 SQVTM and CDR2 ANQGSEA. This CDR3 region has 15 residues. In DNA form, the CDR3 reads TGCAGCGTCCGGGACAGCCTTCCTTCCACCTACGAGCAGTACTTC. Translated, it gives CSVRDSLPSTYEQYF.

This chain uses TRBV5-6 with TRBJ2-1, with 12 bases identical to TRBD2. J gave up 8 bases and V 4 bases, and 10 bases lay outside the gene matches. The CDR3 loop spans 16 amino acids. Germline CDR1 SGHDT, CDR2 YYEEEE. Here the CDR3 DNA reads TGTGCCAGCAGCCGACTAGCGGGAGTAGGGACCCATGAGCAGTTCTTC. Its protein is CASSRLAGVGTHEQFF.

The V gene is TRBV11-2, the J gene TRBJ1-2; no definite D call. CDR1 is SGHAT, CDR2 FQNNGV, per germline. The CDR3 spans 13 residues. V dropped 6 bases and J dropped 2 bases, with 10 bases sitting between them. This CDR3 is CASSREGNYGYTF. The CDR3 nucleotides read TGTGCCAGCAGTAGGGAAGGGAACTATGGCTACACCTTC.

CDR3 amino acids: CASSSRPEWGVWEQYF. In DNA form, the CDR3 reads TGTGCCAGCAGCTCCCGCCCTGAATGGGGTGTGTGGGAGCAGTACTTC. V is TRBV28 and J is TRBJ2-7; D not certain. V was pared by 6 bases and J by 7 bases, with 25 bases between. In germline, CDR1 is MDHEN, CDR2 SYDVKM. This CDR3 is 16 amino acids long.

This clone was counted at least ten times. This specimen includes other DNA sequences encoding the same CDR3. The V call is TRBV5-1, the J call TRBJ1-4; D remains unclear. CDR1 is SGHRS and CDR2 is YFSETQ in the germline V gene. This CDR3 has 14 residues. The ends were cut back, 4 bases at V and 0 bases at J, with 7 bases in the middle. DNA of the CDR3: TGCGCCAGCAGCCCCACTACAACTAATGAAAAACTGTTTTTT. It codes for CASSPTTTNEKLFF.

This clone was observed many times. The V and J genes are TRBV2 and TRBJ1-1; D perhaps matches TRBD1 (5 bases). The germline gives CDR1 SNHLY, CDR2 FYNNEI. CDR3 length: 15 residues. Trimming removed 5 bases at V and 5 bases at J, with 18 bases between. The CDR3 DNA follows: TGTGCCAGCAGTAGAGAGAAGGTGGGGGTTACTGAAGCTTTCTTT. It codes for CASSREKVGVTEAFF. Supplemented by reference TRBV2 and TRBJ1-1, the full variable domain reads EPEVTQTPSHQVTQMGQEVILRCVPISNHLYFYWYRQILGQKVEFLVSFYNNEISEKSEIFDDQFSVERPDGSNFTLKIRSTKLEDSAMYFCASSREKVGVTEAFFGQGTRLTVV.

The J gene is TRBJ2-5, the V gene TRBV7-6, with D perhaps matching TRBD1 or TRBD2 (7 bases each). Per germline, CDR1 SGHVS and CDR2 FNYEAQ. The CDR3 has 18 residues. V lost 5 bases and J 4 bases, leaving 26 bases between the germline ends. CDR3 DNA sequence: TGTGCCAGCAGCCGCCGGCAGGGGGGAGGGATTTTAGGAGAGACCCAGTACTTC. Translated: CASSRRQGGGILGETQYF.

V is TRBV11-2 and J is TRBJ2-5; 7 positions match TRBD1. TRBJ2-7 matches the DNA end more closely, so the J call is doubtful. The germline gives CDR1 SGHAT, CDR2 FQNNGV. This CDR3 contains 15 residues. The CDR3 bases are TGTGCCAGCAGCTCTAACCCGGGACAGACCTACGAGCAGTACTTC. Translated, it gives CASSSNPGQTYEQYF.